Listed below are T cell receptor beta chains from one sample, sequenced in a study of cytomegalovirus exposure and HLA in healthy donors. Data came from immunoSEQ multiplex PCR; TCRdb stores just in-frame clones and leaves some out. In the table there are around 130,000 clones, just over 65% of which are singletons. Sequenced material: PBMCs. These receptors were collected from a woman aged 55-69 years in good health and CMV-seronegative. The CDR3 runs from the conserved cysteine through the conserved F or W. A D gene is named only where the DNA matches it firmly. The size field is filled for only some rows; it gives once, few, many or a size class.

V	size	D	J	CDR3	DNA
TRBV10-3	NA	TRBD1	TRBJ1-3	CAISFGQGAIGNTIYF	TGTGCCATCAGTTTTGGACAGGGGGCGATCGGAAACACCATATATTTT
TRBV11-3	NA	NA	TRBJ2-5	CASSLGSLRSETQYF	TGTGCCAGCAGCTTAGGTAGTTTGCGGTCGGAGACCCAGTACTTC
TRBV19	once	NA	TRBJ1-1	CASTLYRDTEAFF	TGTGCCAGTACCCTATACAGGGACACTGAAGCTTTCTTT
TRBV5-1	NA	TRBD1	TRBJ1-1	CASRIGTANTEAFF	TGCGCCAGCAGGATCGGGACAGCGAACACTGAAGCTTTCTTT
TRBV19	NA	TRBD2	TRBJ2-7	CASSSSGGQQYF	TGTGCCAGTAGCTCCAGCGGGGGGCAGCAGTACTTC
TRBV6-1	NA	NA	TRBJ1-2	CASSQVSTNYGYTF	TGTGCCAGCAGTCAGGTGTCGACTAACTATGGCTACACCTTC
TRBV7-2	NA	NA	TRBJ1-2	CASSSQGTSNYGYTF	TGTGCCAGCAGCTCTCAGGGGACCTCTAACTATGGCTACACCTTC
TRBV2	NA	NA	TRBJ1-1	CASSEAPQGPPAFF	TGTGCCAGCAGTGAAGCGCCCCAGGGGCCGCCCGCTTTCTTT
TRBV6-6	NA	NA	TRBJ1-4	CASRGQGNNEKLFF	TGTGCCAGCAGGGGCCAGGGAAATAATGAAAAACTGTTTTTT
TRBV15	NA	TRBD2	TRBJ2-1	CATSRDWASGNNEQFF	TGTGCCACCAGCAGAGATTGGGCTAGCGGCAACAATGAGCAGTTCTTC
TRBV19	NA	NA	TRBJ1-4	CASSVSSGF	TGTGCCAGTTCGGTTTCCTCGGGGTTT
TRBV28	NA	NA	TRBJ2-7	CASSSGGLRQYF	TGTGCCAGCAGTTCCGGCGGACTAAGGCAGTACTTC
TRBV9	NA	NA	TRBJ2-7	CASSPRGYYEQYF	TGTGCCAGCAGCCCCCGCGGGTACTACGAGCAGTACTTC
TRBV27	NA	NA	TRBJ2-3	CASSLFPGETSTDTQYF	TGTGCCAGCAGTTTATTCCCAGGGGAGACTAGCACAGATACGCAGTATTTT
TRBV7-2	NA	TRBD1	TRBJ1-2	CASSLYRGTRFHGYTF	TGTGCCAGCAGCTTGTACAGGGGGACGCGGTTCCATGGCTACACCTTC
TRBV5-1	NA	TRBD1	TRBJ1-2	CASSFGDREAYGYTF	TGCGCCAGCAGCTTCGGGGACAGGGAGGCCTATGGCTACACCTTC
TRBV7-2	NA	TRBD2	TRBJ2-3	CASSLASGEGTDTQYF	TGTGCCAGCAGCTTAGCTAGCGGGGAAGGCACAGATACGCAGTATTTT
TRBV28	NA	TRBD2	TRBJ2-7	CASKEGLAFYEQYF	TGTGCCAGCAAAGAAGGACTAGCGTTTTACGAGCAGTACTTC
TRBV7-2	NA	TRBD2	TRBJ2-2	CASSYPSGRAGTGELFF	TGTGCCAGCAGCTACCCAAGCGGGAGGGCGGGGACCGGGGAGCTGTTTTTT
TRBV7-8	NA	TRBD1	TRBJ1-1	CASSSTPGGGEAFF	TGTGCCAGCAGCTCGACCCCAGGGGGCGGTGAAGCTTTCTTT
TRBV7-2	NA	NA	TRBJ2-5	CASSLDGRGGETQYF	TGTGCCAGCAGCTTAGATGGCAGGGGAGGGGAGACCCAGTACTTC
TRBV7-9	NA	TRBD2	TRBJ2-3	CASSFGLAGADTQYF	TGTGCCAGCAGCTTTGGGCTAGCGGGAGCAGATACGCAGTATTTT
TRBV6-5	few	NA	TRBJ1-6	CASSSGLNSPLHF	TGTGCCAGCAGCTCCGGGTTGAATTCACCCCTCCACTTT
TRBV25-1	NA	TRBD1	TRBJ2-7	CASSGAGQGLAQYF	TGTGCCAGCTCGGGGGCGGGACAGGGGTTGGCGCAGTACTTC
TRBV27	once	NA	TRBJ2-1	CASSPDSLAYNEQFF	TGTGCCAGCAGTCCCGACAGTTTGGCCTACAATGAGCAGTTCTTC
TRBV6-1	NA	NA	TRBJ1-4	CASSGRGGGRNEKLFF	TGTGCCAGCAGTGGCCGTGGGGGGGGTAGAAATGAAAAACTGTTTTTT
TRBV7-6	NA	NA	TRBJ2-7	CASSSLKRSEQYF	TGTGCCAGCAGCTCCCTCAAAAGGAGCGAGCAGTACTTC
TRBV7-2	NA	NA	TRBJ2-3	CASSLDAGRSLLQYF	TGTGCCAGCAGCTTAGACGCAGGGAGGTCCCTTCTGCAGTATTTT
TRBV9	few	NA	TRBJ2-1	CASSGVAGLGQFF	TGTGCCAGCAGCGGAGTCGCTGGACTTGGGCAGTTCTTC
TRBV19	NA	NA	TRBJ1-1	CASSMTSITEAFF	TGTGCCAGTAGTATGACTAGTATCACTGAAGCTTTCTTT
TRBV10-3	NA	NA	TRBJ2-5	CAIRGPNGEQYF	TGTGCCATCAGAGGACCGAATGGGGAGCAGTACTTC
TRBV10-3	once	TRBD2	TRBJ2-1	CATEGSGLGVAGDEQFF	TGTGCCACCGAGGGTTCGGGACTAGGGGTTGCAGGTGATGAGCAGTTCTTC
TRBV2	NA	TRBD2	TRBJ2-1	CASSPRTSGYNEQFF	TGTGCCAGCAGCCCAAGGACTAGCGGGTACAATGAGCAGTTCTTC